Below are 26 T cell receptor beta chains sequenced from a single sample in a study of shared clonotypes between healthy human individuals. Profiling relied on immunoSEQ multiplex PCR, and the TCRdb table lists in-frame clones only, not all of them. The sample includes about 2.1 million clones, 93% of them seen just once. Selected positively for CCR7 and CD45RO-negative, naive CD8 cells excluded terminally differentiated effector memory CD45RA+ cells. Sequencing was done on a sample of naive CD8+ T cells from PBMCs. These receptors all come from a man between 18 and 29 years old in good health. Some clones in this sample may be carry-over from other donors' samples.

This rearrangement joins TRBV4-1 to TRBJ2-1; TRBD2 aligns across 8 bases. This CDR3 has 17 residues. From germline, CDR1 is MGHRA and CDR2 YSYEKL. J lost 3 bases, V lost 0 bases, and 7 bases had no gene match. The CDR3 sequence: CASSQDPGGRGYNEQFF. In DNA form, the CDR3 reads TGCGCCAGCAGCCAAGACCCGGGGGGGAGGGGCTACAATGAGCAGTTCTTC.

This rearrangement joins TRBV7-9 to TRBJ1-1; 7 bases fit TRBD1. This CDR3 spans 15 amino acids. Germline V gives CDR1 SEHNR, CDR2 FQNEAQ (reference sequence). J lost 2 bases, V lost 3 bases, and 6 bases had no gene match. This CDR3 is CASSFPRGINTEAFF. CDR3 nucleotides: TGTGCCAGCAGCTTCCCCAGGGGGATTAACACTGAAGCTTTCTTT.

The chain carries TRBV9 and TRBJ1-2; 7 bases align to TRBD1. Germline V gives CDR1 SGDLS, CDR2 YYNGEE. V shed 4 bases and J 5 bases; nucleotides not matched to a gene: 8. This CDR3 is 14 amino acids long. The CDR3, as DNA: TGTGCCAGCAGCCCCTGGGACAGCTCATATGGCTACACCTTC. Protein: CASSPWDSSYGYTF.

This chain uses TRBV29-1 with TRBJ2-7; no clear D gene. V lost 1 base to trimming and J lost 2 bases, with 3 bases between them. The CDR3 is 11 amino acids. Germline V gives CDR1 SQVTM, CDR2 ANQGSEA. The CDR3 bases are TGCAGCGTTGAAGGAACCTACGAGCAGTACTTC. This encodes CSVEGTYEQYF.

This chain connects TRBV27 to TRBJ2-7; TRBD1 matches at 7 bases. Germline CDR1 MNHEY, CDR2 SMNVEV (reference sequence). V shed 4 bases, J shed 2 bases, and the junction held 8 bases outside the gene matches. CDR3 size: 15 residues. The CDR3 region is CASSSGTAYPYEQYF. CDR3 bases: TGTGCCAGCAGTTCCGGGACAGCATACCCCTACGAGCAGTACTTC.

The chain is built from TRBV5-5 and TRBJ1-2, with 7 bases lining up with TRBD1. The CDR3 totals 15 residues. CDR1 and CDR2 from the germline V gene are SGHKS and YYEKEE (reference sequence). The J segment lost 3 bases and the V segment lost 4 bases, leaving 9 bases of the junction unmatched. The CDR3 region has the DNA TGTGCCAGCAGCCCTAGCCTCGACAGGGACTATGGCTACACCTTC. Amino acids: CASSPSLDRDYGYTF. The full variable domain, completed using reference TRBV5-5 and TRBJ1-2, is DAGVTQSPTHLIKTRGQQVTLRCSPISGHKSVSWYQQVLGQGPQFIFQYYEKEERGRGNFPDRFSARQFPNYSSELNVNALLLGDSALYLCASSPSLDRDYGYTFGSGTRLTVV.

The CDR3 protein is CASSFTRSYEQYF. CDR3 DNA: TGTGCCAGCAGCTTCACTAGATCCTACGAGCAGTACTTC. The chain recombines TRBV7-9 with TRBJ2-7; possibly TRBD2 for D (5 bases). The V end lost 3 bases, the J end lost 1 base, and 7 bases lay between the germline ends. This CDR3 is 13 amino acids long. Germline V gene sequence: CDR1 SEHNR, CDR2 FQNEAQ (reference sequence).

The J gene is TRBJ2-5, the V gene TRBV28; a possible D gene is TRBD2 (7 bases). Trimming removed 3 bases at V and 5 bases at J, with 13 bases between. CDR1 and CDR2 from the germline V gene are MDHEN and SYDVKM. The CDR3 consists of 14 residues. As DNA, the CDR3 is TGTGCCAGCAGTTTTACAGGGAGGGATGAGACCCAGTACTTC. It translates to CASSFTGRDETQYF.

The rearrangement links TRBV7-9 to TRBJ1-2, with D perhaps matching TRBD1 (6 bases). CDR1 is SEHNR and CDR2 is FQNEAQ in the germline V gene (reference sequence). The CDR3 runs 13 residues. The V end was cut by 7 bases, the J end by 8 bases, with 17 bases between. In nucleotides, the CDR3 is TGTGCCAGCAACCGCGGGGCAGGGGAAGGCTACACCTTC. Translation gives CASNRGAGEGYTF.

The rearrangement joins TRBV4-1 to TRBJ1-2; D remains unclear. Trimming stripped 1 base from V and 8 bases from J, with 8 bases between. CDR1 is MGHRA and CDR2 is YSYEKL in the germline V gene. CDR3 size: 12 residues. The CDR3 reads CASSQGPVGYTF. CDR3 bases: TGCGCCAGCAGCCAAGGCCCTGTCGGCTACACCTTC.

This rearrangement joins TRBV27 to TRBJ1-2; 11 bases are a match to TRBD1. Germline V gene sequence: CDR1 MNHEY, CDR2 SMNVEV (reference sequence). The CDR3 extends over 12 amino acids. Trimming removed 10 bases from V and 7 bases from J; junction bases left unmatched: 5. The CDR3: CATGQGAFGYTF. The DNA for the CDR3 is TGTGCCACAGGACAGGGGGCTTTTGGCTACACCTTC.

This clone was seen once. Distinct nucleotide sequences in the sample also encode this CDR3. The chain employs TRBV9 and TRBJ1-5; no definite D call. This CDR3 has 14 residues. Germline assignment: CDR1 SGDLS and CDR2 YYNGEE. V was shortened by 1 base and J by 1 base, with 6 bases between the two germline ends. The CDR3 nucleotides read TGTGCCAGCAGCGTATATGACAGCAATCAGCCCCAGCATTTT. Translated: CASSVYDSNQPQHF.

This chain joins TRBV7-9 and TRBJ2-3; TRBD2 is a possible D gene (5 bases). This CDR3 spans 15 amino acids. CDR1 and CDR2 (germline): SEHNR, FQNEAQ (reference sequence). Trimming left V 5 bases short and J 0 bases short, with 12 bases between. CDR3 sequence reads: CASSPERGSTDTQYF. Here the CDR3 DNA reads TGTGCCAGCAGCCCAGAGAGAGGGAGCACAGATACGCAGTATTTT.

The genes are TRBV5-1 and TRBJ2-1; no definite D call. Per germline, CDR1 SGHRS and CDR2 YFSETQ. The CDR3 loop spans 16 amino acids. The V end lost 0 bases, the J end lost 5 bases, and 15 bases lay between the germline ends. CDR3 loop: CASSLAVRYFNNEQFF. CDR3 nucleotide sequence: TGCGCCAGCAGCTTGGCGGTCAGATACTTTAACAATGAGCAGTTCTTC.

The V gene is TRBV7-2, the J gene TRBJ2-7; maybe TRBD1 (5 bases). The CDR3 runs 14 residues. From germline, CDR1 is SGHTA and CDR2 FQGNSA. Deletions cut 0 bases from V and 5 bases from J, with 11 bases between. CDR3 DNA: TGTGCCAGCAGCTTAGCCCAGGGATCCCACGAGCAGTACTTC. This translates into CASSLAQGSHEQYF.

The V call is TRBV19, the J call TRBJ2-1; D tentatively reads TRBD1 or TRBD2 (5 bases each). CDR3 size: 16 residues. From germline, CDR1 is LNHDA and CDR2 SQIVND (reference sequence). The V and J ends lost 4 bases and 4 bases respectively, with 17 bases between them. The CDR3 protein is CASSTGPPGWYNEQFF. The CDR3 DNA sequence: TGTGCCAGTAGTACGGGGCCTCCCGGGTGGTACAATGAGCAGTTCTTC.

The chain uses TRBV28 and TRBJ2-7; D not certain. Per germline, CDR1 MDHEN and CDR2 SYDVKM. Trimming left V 3 bases short and J 2 bases short, with 11 bases between. The CDR3 has 14 amino acids. The CDR3, as DNA: TGTGCCAGCAGTTTCCAGTGGATTACCTACGAGCAGTACTTC. It translates to CASSFQWITYEQYF.

This chain joins TRBV4-3 and TRBJ1-1, with D tentatively TRBD1 (5 bases). Germline CDR1 and CDR2: LGHNA and YSLEER. V gave up 1 base and J gave up 2 bases, with 8 bases separating them. The length of the CDR3 is 14 residues. The CDR3 DNA reads as TGCGCCAGCAGCCAAGCGTGGGGCAACACTGAAGCTTTCTTT. Protein sequence: CASSQAWGNTEAFF.

A remark on this clone: The sample contains more than one DNA sequence encoding this CDR3. The chain carries TRBV30 and TRBJ2-7; D is ambiguous. CDR3 length: 13 amino acids. Trimming removed 3 bases from V and 3 bases from J, with 12 bases in between. Germline-derived CDR1 and CDR2 are GTSNPN and SVGIG (reference sequence). In DNA form, the CDR3 reads TGTGCCTGGAGAGGCGCCGGCAGCTACGAGCAGTACTTC. Translating gives CAWRGAGSYEQYF.

This chain connects TRBV30 to TRBJ2-1; D perhaps matches TRBD2 (6 bases). V was cut by 0 bases and J by 2 bases, with 11 bases left in between. Germline V gene sequence: CDR1 GTSNPN, CDR2 SVGIG (reference sequence). The CDR3 is made up of 15 amino acids. CDR3 loop: CAWSVWGETYNEQFF. CDR3 DNA sequence: TGTGCCTGGAGTGTATGGGGGGAGACCTACAATGAGCAGTTCTTC.

The V and J genes are TRBV9 and TRBJ2-7, with 11 bases fitting TRBD2. Germline-derived CDR1 and CDR2 are SGDLS and YYNGEE. V was clipped by 7 bases and J by 7 bases; unmatched bases: 7. CDR3 size: 13 residues. DNA of the CDR3: TGTGCCAGCGGTAGCGGGAGGGTGGGAGAGCAGTACTTC. Its translation is CASGSGRVGEQYF. Drawing the rest from reference TRBV9 and TRBJ2-7, the complete variable domain is DSGVTQTPKHLITATGQRVTLRCSPRSGDLSVYWYQQSLDQGLQFLIQYYNGEERAKGNILERFSAQQFPDLHSELNLSSLELGDSALYFCASGSGRVGEQYFGPGTRLTVT.

The table lists this clone with a count of one. J is TRBJ2-1 and V is TRBV11-3, with TRBD2 matching over 8 bases. The CDR3 has 15 amino acids. Germline values: CDR1 SGHNT, CDR2 YENEEA. The V gene end was trimmed by 4 bases and the J gene end by 5 bases; junction bases not matched to a gene: 7. For the CDR3, the DNA is TGTGCCAGCAGCTGGGGCGGGGGGAGCCACAATGAGCAGTTCTTC. Translating gives CASSWGGGSHNEQFF.

The chain recombines TRBV29-1 with TRBJ1-2; D might be TRBD1 (5 bases). The germline V gene has CDR1 SQVTM and CDR2 ANQGSEA. This CDR3 region has 14 residues. V was cut by 0 bases and J by 4 bases, with 12 bases left in between. The CDR3 DNA reads TGCAGCGTTGAAGAGGACACCTTTTCCTATGGCTACACCTTC. It yields the protein CSVEEDTFSYGYTF.

The chain recombines TRBV2 with TRBJ2-7, with 11 bases matching TRBD2. The ends lost 2 bases at V and 3 bases at J; junction bases unmatched: 9. Per germline, CDR1 SNHLY and CDR2 FYNNEI. The CDR3 totals 17 residues. CDR3: CASSERSGRGPDYEQYF. The CDR3 region has the DNA TGTGCCAGCAGTGAACGTAGCGGGAGGGGTCCTGACTACGAGCAGTACTTC.

J is TRBJ2-5 and V is TRBV27; the match to TRBD2 covers 16 bases. CDR3 length: 17 residues. Germline lookup yields CDR1 MNHEY and CDR2 SMNVEV (reference sequence). The trim removed 5 bases at V and 5 bases at J, leaving 8 bases unmatched. The CDR3 DNA reads as TGTGCCAGCAGTCCCTTGGGACTAGCGGGAGGGGTGGAGACCCAGTACTTC. Protein product: CASSPLGLAGGVETQYF.

The V and J genes are TRBV29-1 and TRBJ1-1; D is uncertain. This CDR3 has 12 amino acids. Between the trimmed V and J ends, which lost 6 bases and 6 bases, there was a span of 14 bases. Germline V gene data show CDR1 as SQVTM and CDR2 as ANQGSEA. The CDR3 loop is CSVLESPAEAFF. CDR3 in DNA: TGCAGCGTCCTCGAGAGTCCGGCTGAAGCTTTCTTT.